A single sample is the source of the 2 T cell receptor beta chains below, sequenced in a study of T-cell reconstitution after alpha-beta-depleted transplantation in children. Using unique molecular identifiers, the investigators prepared the TCRbeta library. TCRdb called the PCR reads again in MiXCR, with one record for every CDR3 protein. The sample contains just over 950,000 distinct CDR3 sequences, roughly 29% of which appear only once. The sample here was PBMCs, mostly from graft donor cells, taken 360 days after TCRalphabeta/CD19-depleted stem cell transplant. The receptors were sampled from a boy under two years old who had a stem cell transplant for SCID, so the T cells may come from the graft donor.

This clonotype was seen a few times. The chain has TRBV7-8 and TRBJ2-2; 8 nucleotides match TRBD2. V lost 1 base and J lost 3; bases outside the gene matches: 4. Per the germline V gene, CDR1 is SGHVS and CDR2 is FQNEAQ. The CDR3 is made up of 16 amino acids. The DNA of the CDR3 is TGTGCCAGCAGCTTAGAAGAGCGGGGGTACACCGGGGAGCTGTTTTTT. Translation: CASSLEERGYTGELFF.

This clonotype occurred many times. The genes are TRBV9 and TRBJ2-7; tentative D call: TRBD2 (6 bases). The CDR3 is 15 residues long. V was pared by 0 bases and J by 4 bases, with 14 bases between. Germline CDR1 and CDR2: SGDLS and YYNGEE. CDR3 in DNA: TGTGCCAGCAGCGTAGGGGGAGCGGGCCGTTACGAGCAGTACTTC. Amino acid sequence: CASSVGGAGRYEQYF.